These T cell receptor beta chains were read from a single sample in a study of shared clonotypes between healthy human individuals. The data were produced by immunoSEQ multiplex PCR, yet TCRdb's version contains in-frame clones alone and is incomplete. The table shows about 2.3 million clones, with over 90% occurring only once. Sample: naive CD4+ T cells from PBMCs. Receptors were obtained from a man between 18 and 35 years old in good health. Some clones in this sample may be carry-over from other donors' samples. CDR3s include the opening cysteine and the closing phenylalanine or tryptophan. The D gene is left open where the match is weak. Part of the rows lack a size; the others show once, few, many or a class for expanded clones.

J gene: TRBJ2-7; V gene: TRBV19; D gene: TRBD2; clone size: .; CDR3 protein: CASRAGGNKPYEQYF; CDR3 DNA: TGTGCCAGTAGGGCGGGAGGGAACAAACCCTACGAGCAGTACTTC
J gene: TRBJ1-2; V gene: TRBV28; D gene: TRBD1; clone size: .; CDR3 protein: CASSSRGLGSYGYTF; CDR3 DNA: TGTGCCAGCAGTTCCAGGGGGCTCGGGTCCTATGGCTACACCTTC
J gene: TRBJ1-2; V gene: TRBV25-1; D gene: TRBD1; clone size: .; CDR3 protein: CASSGDRFGGYTF; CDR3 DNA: TGTGCCAGCAGTGGGGACAGGTTTGGCGGCTACACCTTC
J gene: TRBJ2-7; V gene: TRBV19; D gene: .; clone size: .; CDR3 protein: CASSVRGASYEQYF; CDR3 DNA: TGTGCCAGTAGTGTTCGCGGGGCATCTTACGAGCAGTACTTC
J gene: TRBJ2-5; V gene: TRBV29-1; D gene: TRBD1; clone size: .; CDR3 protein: CSVEQGALETQYF; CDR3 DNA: TGCAGCGTTGAACAGGGGGCGTTGGAGACCCAGTACTTC
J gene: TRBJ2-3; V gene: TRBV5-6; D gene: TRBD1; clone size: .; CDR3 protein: CASSLVGDRITDTQYF; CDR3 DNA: TGTGCCAGCAGCTTGGTGGGGGACAGAATCACAGATACGCAGTATTTT
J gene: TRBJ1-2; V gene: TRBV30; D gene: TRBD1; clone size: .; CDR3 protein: CAWSLKETGNYYGYTF; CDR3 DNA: TGTGCCTGGAGCCTCAAGGAGACAGGGAACTACTATGGCTACACCTTC
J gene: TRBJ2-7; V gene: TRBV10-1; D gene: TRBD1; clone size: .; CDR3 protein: CASSEGRGRAPYEQYF; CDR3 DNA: TGCGCCAGCAGTGAGGGCAGGGGGCGGGCTCCCTACGAGCAGTACTTC
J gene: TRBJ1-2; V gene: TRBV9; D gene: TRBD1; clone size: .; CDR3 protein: CASSADRGRDGYTF; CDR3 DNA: TGTGCCAGCAGCGCGGACAGGGGTAGGGATGGCTACACCTTC
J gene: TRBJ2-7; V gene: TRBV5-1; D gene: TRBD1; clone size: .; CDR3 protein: CASSSTGTAPYEQYF; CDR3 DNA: TGCGCCAGCAGCTCAACCGGGACAGCTCCCTACGAGCAGTACTTC
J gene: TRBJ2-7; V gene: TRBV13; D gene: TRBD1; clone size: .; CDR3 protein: CASSLADRDEQYF; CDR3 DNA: TGTGCCAGCAGCTTAGCCGACAGGGACGAGCAGTACTTC
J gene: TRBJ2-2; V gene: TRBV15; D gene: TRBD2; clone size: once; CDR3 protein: CATSRGRGGNTGELFF; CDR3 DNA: TGTGCCACCAGCAGAGGTCGGGGGGGCAACACCGGGGAGCTGTTTTTT
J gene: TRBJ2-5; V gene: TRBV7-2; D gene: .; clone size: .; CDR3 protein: CASSLTGSGETQYF; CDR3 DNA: TGTGCCAGCAGCCTTACGGGATCAGGGGAGACCCAGTACTTC
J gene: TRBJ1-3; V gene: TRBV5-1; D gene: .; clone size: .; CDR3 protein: CASSLGQVSGNTIYF; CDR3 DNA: TGCGCCAGCAGCTTGGGACAGGTCTCTGGAAACACCATATATTTT
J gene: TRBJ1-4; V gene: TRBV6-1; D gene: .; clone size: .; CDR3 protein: CASTQGPSPNEKLFF; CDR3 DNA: TGTGCCAGCACCCAAGGGCCCAGTCCTAATGAAAAACTGTTTTTT
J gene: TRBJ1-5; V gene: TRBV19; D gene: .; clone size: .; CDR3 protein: CASSPDRSNQPQHF; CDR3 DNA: TGTGCCAGTAGTCCCGACAGGAGCAATCAGCCCCAGCATTTT
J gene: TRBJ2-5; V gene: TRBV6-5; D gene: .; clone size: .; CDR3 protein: CASSYSARGSGETQYF; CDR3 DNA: TGTGCCAGCAGTTACTCCGCGCGGGGCAGTGGAGAGACCCAGTACTTC
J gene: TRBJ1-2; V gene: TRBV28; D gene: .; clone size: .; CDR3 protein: CASSPRDRRYYGYTF; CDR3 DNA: TGTGCCAGCAGTCCCAGGGACCGCAGGTACTATGGCTACACCTTC
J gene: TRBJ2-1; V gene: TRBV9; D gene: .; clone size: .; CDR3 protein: CASSTGPGKEQFF; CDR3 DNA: TGTGCCAGCAGCACCGGCCCCGGGAAAGAGCAGTTCTTC
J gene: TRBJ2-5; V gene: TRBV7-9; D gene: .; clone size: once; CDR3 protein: CASSLGAGARETQYF; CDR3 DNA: TGTGCCAGCAGCTTAGGAGCCGGGGCTCGGGAGACCCAGTACTTC
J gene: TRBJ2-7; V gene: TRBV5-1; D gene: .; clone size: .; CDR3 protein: CASSSQKEGHYEQYF; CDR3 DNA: TGCGCCAGCAGCTCTCAAAAAGAAGGGCACTACGAGCAGTACTTC
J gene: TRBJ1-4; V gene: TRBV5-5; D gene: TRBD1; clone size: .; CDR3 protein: CASSLRQGINEKLFF; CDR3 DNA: TGTGCCAGCAGCTTACGACAGGGGATAAATGAAAAACTGTTTTTT
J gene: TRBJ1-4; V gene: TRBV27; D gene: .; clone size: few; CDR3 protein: CASPRAEKLFF; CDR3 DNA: TGTGCCAGCCCTAGGGCTGAAAAACTGTTTTTT
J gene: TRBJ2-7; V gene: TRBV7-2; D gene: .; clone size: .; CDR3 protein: CASSLGQFEQYF; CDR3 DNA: TGTGCCAGCAGCCTAGGACAGTTCGAGCAGTACTTC
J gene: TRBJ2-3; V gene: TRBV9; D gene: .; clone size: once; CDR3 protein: CASSVTTDTQYF; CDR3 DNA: TGTGCCAGCAGCGTTACCACAGATACGCAGTATTTT
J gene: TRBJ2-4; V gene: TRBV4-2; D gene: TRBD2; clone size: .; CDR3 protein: CASSPRLAGVTIQYF; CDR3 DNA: TGTGCCAGCAGCCCCAGACTAGCGGGAGTGACCATTCAGTACTTC
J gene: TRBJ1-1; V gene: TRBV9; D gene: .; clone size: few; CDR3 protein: CASSVTGAPTEAFF; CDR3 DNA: TGTGCCAGCAGCGTAACGGGGGCGCCCACTGAAGCTTTCTTT
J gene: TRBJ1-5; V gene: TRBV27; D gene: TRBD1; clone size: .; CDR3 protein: CASSRGQGGAQPQHF; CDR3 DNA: TGTGCCAGCAGCCGGGGACAGGGTGGGGCTCAGCCCCAGCATTTT
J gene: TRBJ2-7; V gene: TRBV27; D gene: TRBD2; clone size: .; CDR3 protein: CASSHQPGLAGSGEQYF; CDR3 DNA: TGTGCCAGCAGTCACCAGCCCGGACTAGCGGGATCGGGCGAGCAGTACTTC
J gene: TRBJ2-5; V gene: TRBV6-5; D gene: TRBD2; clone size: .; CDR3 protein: CASSPTAMGGETQYF; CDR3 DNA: TGTGCCAGCAGCCCGACAGCCATGGGGGGGGAGACCCAGTACTTC
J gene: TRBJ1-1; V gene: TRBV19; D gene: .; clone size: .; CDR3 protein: CASSTDRLRTEAFF; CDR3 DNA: TGTGCCAGTAGTACCGACAGGCTACGCACTGAAGCTTTCTTT
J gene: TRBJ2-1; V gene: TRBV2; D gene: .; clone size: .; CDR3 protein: CASRDETNEQFF; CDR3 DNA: TGTGCCAGCAGGGATGAGACTAATGAGCAGTTCTTC
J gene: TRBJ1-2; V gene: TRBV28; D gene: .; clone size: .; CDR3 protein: CASSIEQERGYTF; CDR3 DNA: TGTGCCAGCAGTATCGAACAGGAGCGAGGCTACACCTTC
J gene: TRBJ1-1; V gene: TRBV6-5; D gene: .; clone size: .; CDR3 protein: CASTLGFYGTEAFF; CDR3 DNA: TGTGCCAGCACCTTGGGTTTCTACGGCACTGAAGCTTTCTTT
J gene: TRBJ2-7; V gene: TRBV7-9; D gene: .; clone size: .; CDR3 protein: CASSPGGGAYEQYF; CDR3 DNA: TGTGCCAGCAGCCCAGGAGGGGGGGCCTACGAGCAGTACTTC
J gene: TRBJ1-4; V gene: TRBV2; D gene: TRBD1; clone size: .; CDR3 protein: CASNYQGGVTTNEKLFF; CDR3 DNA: TGTGCCAGCAACTATCAGGGGGGAGTGACAACTAATGAAAAACTGTTTTTT
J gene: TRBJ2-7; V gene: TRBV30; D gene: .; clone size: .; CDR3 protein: CAWTWARNSYEQYF; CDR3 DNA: TGTGCCTGGACATGGGCCAGAAACTCCTACGAGCAGTACTTC
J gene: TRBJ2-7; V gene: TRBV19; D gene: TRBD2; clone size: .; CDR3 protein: CASSIGGSPSGRSYEQYF; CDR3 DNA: TGTGCCAGTAGTATCGGGGGTAGCCCCAGCGGGAGATCCTACGAGCAGTACTTC
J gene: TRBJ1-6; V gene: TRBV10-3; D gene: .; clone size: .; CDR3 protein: CAIRGGISNSPLHF; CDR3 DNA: TGTGCCATCAGGGGGGGAATCTCGAATTCACCCCTCCACTTT